Below, 12 T cell receptor beta chains from the same sample are listed, as sequenced in a study of blood T cell repertoires in COVID-19. TCRdb's table, derived via immunoSEQ multiplex PCR, lists solely in-frame clones and lacks some. Counted here are 200,000 to 250,000 clones, approximately 83% occurring once; the ten biggest clones make up over 3%. Sequencing was performed on peripheral blood. All receptors derive from a woman in her twenties or thirties who had recovered from COVID-19.

This clone occurred a few times. The rearrangement joins TRBV19 to TRBJ2-2; TRBD2 might be the D (5 bases). CDR3 size: 17 residues. With 3 bases removed from V and 5 bases from J, the gap between germline ends came to 19 bases. Germline V gene sequence: CDR1 LNHDA, CDR2 SQIVND (reference sequence). The CDR3 DNA is TGTGCCAGTAGTATTTCCGGTAGAGGGCCGGGGACCGGGGAGCTGTTTTTT. Amino acids: CASSISGRGPGTGELFF. Supplemented by reference TRBV19 and TRBJ2-2, the full variable domain reads DGGITQSPKYLFRKEGQNVTLSCEQNLNHDAMYWYRQDPGQGLRLIYYSQIVNDFQKGDIAEGYSVSREKKESFPLTVTSAQKNPTAFYLCASSISGRGPGTGELFFGEGSRLTVL.

This chain connects TRBV15 to TRBJ2-2; D gene uncertain. This CDR3 is 14 amino acids long. Germline V CDR1 and CDR2: LNHNV, YYDKDF (reference sequence). Trimming shortened V by 0 bases and J by 7 bases, and 9 bases separated the two germline ends. The CDR3 protein is CATSRDPVYGELFF. CDR3 bases: TGTGCCACCAGCAGAGATCCAGTTTACGGGGAGCTGTTTTTT.

The chain is built from TRBV18 and TRBJ2-3; no clear D. Germline CDR1 reads KGHSH; CDR2 reads LQKENI. This CDR3 region has 15 residues. V gave up 2 bases and J gave up 0 bases, with 9 bases separating them. The CDR3 DNA sequence: TGTGCCAGCTCACCAGTGGCGGCTAGCACAGATACGCAGTATTTT. Amino acid sequence: CASSPVAASTDTQYF.

The chain has TRBV6-5 and TRBJ2-7, with a weak D call TRBD2 (6 bases). The ends were cut back, 4 bases at V and 6 bases at J, with 16 bases in the middle. The CDR3 consists of 14 residues. CDR1 is MNHEY, CDR2 SVGAGI, per germline. The CDR3 sequence is CASSSPPVGGEQYF. As DNA, the CDR3 is TGTGCCAGCAGTTCCCCGCCGGTCGGGGGCGAGCAGTACTTC.

This clone has only one observation. The chain employs TRBV13 and TRBJ2-1; 7 bases match TRBD1. Trimming took 5 bases from V and 10 from J; bases not matched to a gene: 11. The germline V gene encodes CDR1 PRHDT and CDR2 FYEKMQ (reference sequence). This CDR3 comprises 14 residues. CDR3 loop: CASSPQGPFPEQFF. The CDR3 nucleotides read TGTGCCAGCAGCCCACAGGGGCCGTTTCCAGAGCAGTTCTTC.

The J gene is TRBJ1-2, the V gene TRBV5-6; 7 bases match TRBD1. V dropped 0 bases and J dropped 3; count of bases not matched to a gene: 5. The CDR3 runs 15 residues. The germline gives CDR1 SGHDT, CDR2 YYEEEE. Here the CDR3 reads CASSLGRTGDYGYTF. The CDR3 DNA is TGTGCCAGCAGCTTGGGAAGGACAGGTGACTATGGCTACACCTTC.

The chain carries TRBV2 and TRBJ2-7; 7 nucleotides line up with TRBD1. The CDR3 runs 13 residues. Germline assignment: CDR1 SNHLY and CDR2 FYNNEI. J was trimmed by 5 bases and V by 6 bases; bases with no gene match: 7. The chain's CDR3 is CASSGTALDEQYF. Written as DNA, the CDR3 is TGTGCCAGCAGCGGGACAGCTTTAGACGAGCAGTACTTC.

The CDR3 sequence is CSASGPGVSYNEQFF. The DNA for the CDR3 is TGCAGTGCTAGTGGTCCAGGGGTGTCCTACAATGAGCAGTTCTTC. The chain recombines TRBV20-1 with TRBJ2-1; D may be TRBD1 (6 bases). This CDR3 region has 15 residues. V shed 3 bases and J shed 1 base, with 13 bases lying between them. Germline V gives CDR1 DFQATT, CDR2 SNEGSKA (reference sequence).

This clone has a handful of counts. This chain joins TRBV7-2 and TRBJ1-2, with D perhaps TRBD1 (5 bases). Germline CDR1 reads SGHTA; CDR2 reads FQGNSA. V dropped 2 bases and J dropped 7 bases, with 17 bases sitting between them. CDR3 length: 15 amino acids. CDR3 sequence reads: CASSLTGKGYGGYTF. In nucleotides, the CDR3 is TGTGCCAGCAGCTTAACAGGAAAGGGCTATGGTGGCTACACCTTC.

The chain employs TRBV5-1 and TRBJ2-5; TRBD2 is a possible D gene (5 bases). Germline CDR1 reads SGHRS; CDR2 reads YFSETQ. The CDR3 length is 14 residues. Trimming pared 7 bases from V and 0 bases from J, leaving 13 bases between. CDR3 in DNA: TGCGCCAGCTCCGGAGGAGAGTACCAAGAGACCCAGTACTTC. Amino acids: CASSGGEYQETQYF. Complete variable domain (other parts from reference TRBV5-1 and TRBJ2-5): KAGVTQTPRYLIKTRGQQVTLSCSPISGHRSVSWYQQTPGQGLQFLFEYFSETQRNKGNFPGRFSGRQFSNSRSEMNVSTLELGDSALYLCASSGGEYQETQYFGPGTRLLVL.

The chain carries TRBV3-1 (or the pseudogene TRBV3-2) and TRBJ2-7; TRBD2 might be the D (5 bases). The CDR3 has 15 residues. From germline, CDR1 is LGHDT and CDR2 YNNKEL (reference sequence). The V end was cut by 1 base, the J end by 0 bases, with 10 bases between. Written as DNA, the CDR3 is TGTGCCAGCAGCCAAGTTTTGGGGAGCTCCTACGAGCAGTACTTC. Translation: CASSQVLGSSYEQYF.

J is TRBJ1-2 and V is TRBV6-1, with TRBD1 matching over 8 bases. The CDR3 contains 15 residues. V shed 3 bases and J 3 bases; nucleotides not matched to a gene: 6. The V gene's germline CDR1 is MNHNS and CDR2 SASEGT. The CDR3, as DNA: TGTGCCAGCAGTGACGTGGACAGGGTTTACTATGGCTACACCTTC. Translated, it gives CASSDVDRVYYGYTF.